This section outlines one T cell receptor (beta chain) sequence together with its context. With 6 bases removed from V and 3 bases from J, the gap between germline ends came to 13 bases. The CDR3 has 14 residues. Per germline, CDR1 MNHEY and CDR2 SVGAGI. The sample comes from a study of blood T cell repertoires in COVID-19. How the authors handled the data: Amplifying reference gene primers gave estimates of nucleated cell counts. Produced via immunoSEQ multiplex PCR; TCRdb's table is partial and in-frame only. That table gives V, J and clone size, and the DNA gave D and trimming. The repertoire holds nearly 40,000 clones, approximately 88% seen once, with 7.5% to 10% in the top ten.

Sequencing input: peripheral blood. The clonotype comes from a woman in her 70s with acute or convalescent COVID-19. This chain connects TRBV6-5 to TRBJ2-3, with a tentative D call TRBD2 (6 bases). CDR3 nucleotide sequence: TGTGCCAGCAGGTACGGGAGCATAACAGATACGCAGTATTTT. As protein: CASRYGSITDTQYF.